This T cell receptor beta chain was profiled in a study of blood T cell repertoires in COVID-19. Study summary: Samples came from the United States, Italy and Spain, spanning acute and convalescent COVID-19. PBMCs, B-cell-depleted T cells, or T cells provided the cDNA or gDNA that made up the material.

Germline CDR1 reads MNHEY; CDR2 reads SVGAGI. This CDR3 spans 16 amino acids. Trimming cost V 0 bases and J 4 bases, with 15 bases left between them. Authors' data handling: Amplified reference gene primers provided the basis for estimating nucleated cell counts. TCRdb's copy holds only in-frame clones and misses some; the assay was immunoSEQ multiplex PCR. Clonal size and the V and J genes are those of that table, whereas D and trimming came from the DNA. The table lists about 260,000 clones, 88% of them singletons. The chain has TRBV6-5 and TRBJ2-5; no clear D. Material: peripheral blood. The clonotype comes from a man between 60 and 75 years old who had recovered from COVID-19. This CDR3 is CASSYSGRGMGETQYF. The CDR3 DNA reads as TGTGCCAGCAGTTACTCTGGTCGCGGAATGGGAGAGACCCAGTACTTC.